Listed below are T cell receptor beta chains from one sample, sequenced in a study of blood T cell repertoires in COVID-19. Produced via immunoSEQ multiplex PCR; TCRdb's table is partial and in-frame only. This table holds approximately 86,000 clones, about 80% found once. The sequenced material came from peripheral blood. The receptor set was obtained from a woman aged 65 to 85 with acute or convalescent COVID-19. The CDR3 runs from the conserved cysteine through the conserved F or W. D genes are given only for firm matches. Some rows have no size entry. The others give once, few or many, or a class for an expanded clone.

clone size: NA
D gene: NA
J gene: TRBJ1-1
V gene: TRBV6-6
CDR3 DNA: TGTGCCAGCAGTTACGGCAGGGCGGAAGGAACTGAAGCTTTCTTT
CDR3 protein: CASSYGRAEGTEAFF

clone size: few
D gene: NA
J gene: TRBJ1-5
V gene: TRBV27
CDR3 DNA: TGTGCCAGCAGTTTATCGGGCCAGGGAGGTAGCAATCAGCCCCAGCATTTT
CDR3 protein: CASSLSGQGGSNQPQHF

clone size: NA
D gene: TRBD1
J gene: TRBJ1-6
V gene: TRBV2
CDR3 DNA: TGTGCCAGCAGTGAAAGACAGGGGCATAATTCACCCCTCCACTTT
CDR3 protein: CASSERQGHNSPLHF

clone size: NA
D gene: TRBD1
J gene: TRBJ2-7
V gene: TRBV3-1/TRBV3-2
CDR3 DNA: TGTGCCAGCAGCTACGGGACAGGGAGTAACGAGCAGTACTTC
CDR3 protein: CASSYGTGSNEQYF

clone size: NA
D gene: TRBD2
J gene: TRBJ2-2
V gene: TRBV7-2
CDR3 DNA: TGTGCCAGCAGCCGGATCCTAGCGGGAGCGGGCGGGGAGCTGTTTTTT
CDR3 protein: CASSRILAGAGGELFF

clone size: NA
D gene: NA
J gene: TRBJ2-7
V gene: TRBV2
CDR3 DNA: TGTGCCAGCAGTGAAGTCAGGTCCTACGAGCAGTACTTC
CDR3 protein: CASSEVRSYEQYF

clone size: NA
D gene: NA
J gene: TRBJ2-1
V gene: TRBV29-1
CDR3 DNA: TGCAGCGTTGATGGGCAGGGCTGGGAGCAGTTCTTC
CDR3 protein: CSVDGQGWEQFF

clone size: medium-sized
D gene: NA
J gene: TRBJ1-4
V gene: TRBV21-1
CDR3 DNA: TGTGCCAGCAGCAAGAGAAGGCAGGTCGCAACTAATGAAAAACTGTTTTTT
CDR3 protein: CASSKRRQVATNEKLFF

clone size: NA
D gene: NA
J gene: TRBJ2-5
V gene: TRBV29-1
CDR3 DNA: TGCAGCGTTGAAGGGCTCACGGGACTGGCGGAGACCCAGTACTTC
CDR3 protein: CSVEGLTGLAETQYF

clone size: NA
D gene: TRBD2
J gene: TRBJ2-1
V gene: TRBV29-1
CDR3 DNA: TGCAGCGTTGAGGGAGGACTAGCGGCCTACAATGAGCAGTTCTTC
CDR3 protein: CSVEGGLAAYNEQFF

clone size: NA
D gene: NA
J gene: TRBJ2-2
V gene: TRBV7-6
CDR3 DNA: TGTGCCAGCAGCCTCCCAGCCGGGGAGCTGTTTTTT
CDR3 protein: CASSLPAGELFF

clone size: NA
D gene: TRBD2
J gene: TRBJ2-1
V gene: TRBV11-2
CDR3 DNA: TGTGCCAGCAGCTTTGGACTAGAGGTCTACAATGAGCAGTTCTTC
CDR3 protein: CASSFGLEVYNEQFF

clone size: few
D gene: NA
J gene: TRBJ2-5
V gene: TRBV5-1
CDR3 DNA: TGCGCCAGCAGAGCGACGACGGGAGAGACCCAGTACTTC
CDR3 protein: CASRATTGETQYF

clone size: NA
D gene: NA
J gene: TRBJ1-1
V gene: TRBV11-2
CDR3 DNA: TGTGCCAGCAGCCCAAGACCGACAGGTGAAGCTTTCTTT
CDR3 protein: CASSPRPTGEAFF

clone size: NA
D gene: TRBD1
J gene: TRBJ1-1
V gene: TRBV6-5
CDR3 DNA: TGTGCCAGCAGCCAGACAGGGGCGAGCACTGAAGCTTTCTTT
CDR3 protein: CASSQTGASTEAFF

clone size: NA
D gene: TRBD2
J gene: TRBJ2-2
V gene: TRBV2
CDR3 DNA: TGTGCCAGCCTTGGGACTAGCATATACACCGGGGAGCTGTTTTTT
CDR3 protein: CASLGTSIYTGELFF

clone size: NA
D gene: TRBD1
J gene: TRBJ1-6
V gene: TRBV7-9
CDR3 DNA: TGTGCCAGCAGCCCCTATGGGACAGGGGATTCACCCCTCCACTTT
CDR3 protein: CASSPYGTGDSPLHF

clone size: NA
D gene: TRBD2
J gene: TRBJ2-1
V gene: TRBV19
CDR3 DNA: TGTGCCAGTAGTATAGGCGGCGGGAGAGCCCACAATGAGCAGTTCTTC
CDR3 protein: CASSIGGGRAHNEQFF

clone size: NA
D gene: TRBD1
J gene: TRBJ1-6
V gene: TRBV4-3
CDR3 DNA: TGCGCCAGCAGCCAAGAAGCACCGGGACAGGGGATCCTCCACTTT
CDR3 protein: CASSQEAPGQGILHF

clone size: once
D gene: NA
J gene: TRBJ1-2
V gene: TRBV28
CDR3 DNA: TGTGCCAGCAGCCCCCCTACAGGGTATGGCTCCGTCCACACCTTC
CDR3 protein: CASSPPTGYGSVHTF

clone size: NA
D gene: TRBD2
J gene: TRBJ2-1
V gene: TRBV14
CDR3 DNA: TGTGCCAGCAGTCTGACTAGCGGGAGAGTTGAGCAGTTCTTC
CDR3 protein: CASSLTSGRVEQFF

clone size: NA
D gene: TRBD2
J gene: TRBJ2-3
V gene: TRBV5-6
CDR3 DNA: TGTGCCAGCAGCTCCACCCTAGCGGGGGGCAGGGATACGCAGTATTTT
CDR3 protein: CASSSTLAGGRDTQYF

clone size: many
D gene: TRBD1
J gene: TRBJ2-7
V gene: TRBV5-1
CDR3 DNA: TGCGCCAGCAGCTTGGCCGGGACAGGCTCCTACGAGCAGTACTTC
CDR3 protein: CASSLAGTGSYEQYF

clone size: NA
D gene: NA
J gene: TRBJ2-2
V gene: TRBV5-1
CDR3 DNA: TGCGCCAGCAACGACAGGTCCCCGACCGGGGAGCTGTTTTTT
CDR3 protein: CASNDRSPTGELFF

clone size: once
D gene: NA
J gene: TRBJ1-2
V gene: TRBV12-3/TRBV12-4
CDR3 DNA: TGTGCCAGCAGTTCAACAGGCTATGGCTACACCTTC
CDR3 protein: CASSSTGYGYTF

clone size: NA
D gene: TRBD1
J gene: TRBJ1-5
V gene: TRBV19
CDR3 DNA: TGTGCCAGTAGTATCCCGTTCAGGGGGGGCAATCAGCCCCAGCATTTT
CDR3 protein: CASSIPFRGGNQPQHF

clone size: NA
D gene: TRBD2
J gene: TRBJ2-3
V gene: TRBV7-3
CDR3 DNA: TGTGCCAGCAGCTTAGAAGCGGGACGTAGAGATACGCAGTATTTT
CDR3 protein: CASSLEAGRRDTQYF

clone size: once
D gene: TRBD1
J gene: TRBJ1-4
V gene: TRBV5-1
CDR3 DNA: TGCGCCAGCAGCCAGACTCGGACAGGTCTTAAAGAAAAACTGTTTTTT
CDR3 protein: CASSQTRTGLKEKLFF

clone size: once
D gene: NA
J gene: TRBJ2-5
V gene: TRBV27
CDR3 DNA: TGTGCCAGCAGTTTATATCGAGAGACCCAGTACTTC
CDR3 protein: CASSLYRETQYF